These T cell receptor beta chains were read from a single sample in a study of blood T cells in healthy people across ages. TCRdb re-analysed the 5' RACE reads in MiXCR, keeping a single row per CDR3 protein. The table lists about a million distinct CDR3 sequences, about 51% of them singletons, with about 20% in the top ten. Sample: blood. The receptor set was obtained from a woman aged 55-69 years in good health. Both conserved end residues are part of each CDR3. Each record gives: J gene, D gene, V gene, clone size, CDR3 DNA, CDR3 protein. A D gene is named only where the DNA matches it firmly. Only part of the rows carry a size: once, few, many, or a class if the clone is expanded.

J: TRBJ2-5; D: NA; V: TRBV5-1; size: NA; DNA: TGCGCCAGCAGCCCTTCCCGGGGCAGTAGGCAAGAGACCCAGTACTTC; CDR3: CASSPSRGSRQETQYF
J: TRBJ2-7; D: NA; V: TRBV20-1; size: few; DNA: TGCAGTGCTCCTCTGGAACGGGAGAAGAACGAGCAGTACTTC; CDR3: CSAPLEREKNEQYF
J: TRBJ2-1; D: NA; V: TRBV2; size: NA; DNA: TGTGCCAGCAGGCCCCCGGGACGGAACAATGAGCAGTTCTTC; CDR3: CASRPPGRNNEQFF
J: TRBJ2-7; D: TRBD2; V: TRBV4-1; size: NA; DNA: TGCGCCAGCAGCCAAAAAAGCGGGACCTCCTACGAGCAGTACTTC; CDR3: CASSQKSGTSYEQYF
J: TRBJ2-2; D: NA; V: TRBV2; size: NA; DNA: TGTGCCACGGGTAGCACCGGGGAGCTGTTTTTT; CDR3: CATGSTGELFF
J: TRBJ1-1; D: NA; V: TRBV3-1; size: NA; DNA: TGTGCCAGCAGGGCCCTTCACACTGAAGCTTTCTTT; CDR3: CASRALHTEAFF
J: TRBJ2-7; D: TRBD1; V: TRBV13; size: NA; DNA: TGTGCCAGCAGCTTAGGGGTGACAGGGTCCGAGCAGTACTTC; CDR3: CASSLGVTGSEQYF
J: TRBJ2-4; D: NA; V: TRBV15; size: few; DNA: TGTGCCACCAGCAACGCACGGTTAGCCAAAAACATTCAGTACTTC; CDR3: CATSNARLAKNIQYF
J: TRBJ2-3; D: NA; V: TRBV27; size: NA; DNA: TGTGCCAGTAGAACCGGGACAACTACGCAGTATTTT; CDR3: CASRTGTTTQYF
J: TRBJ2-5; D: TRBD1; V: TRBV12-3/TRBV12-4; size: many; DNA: TGTGCCAGCAGTAGAAAGACAGGGGAGTGGGAGACCCAGTACTTC; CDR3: CASSRKTGEWETQYF
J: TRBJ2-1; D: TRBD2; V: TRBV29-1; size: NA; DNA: TGCAGCGTTGAAGGACTAGCGAGATACCTCCTAAGCTCCTACAATGAGCAGTTCTTC; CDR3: CSVEGLARYLLSSYNEQFF
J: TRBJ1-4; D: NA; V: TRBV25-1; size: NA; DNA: TGTGCCAGCAGTGTGGGGAAAGATGAAAAACTGTTTTTT; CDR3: CASSVGKDEKLFF
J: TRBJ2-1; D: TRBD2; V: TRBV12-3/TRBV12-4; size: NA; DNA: TGTGCCAGCAGTTCTCGGACTAGCGGAGCCAGGGAGCAGTTCTTC; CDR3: CASSSRTSGAREQFF
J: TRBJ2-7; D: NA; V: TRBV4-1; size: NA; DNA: TGCGCCAGCAGCCAACGCCTAGGGTTCCCTAACGAGCAGTACTTC; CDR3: CASSQRLGFPNEQYF
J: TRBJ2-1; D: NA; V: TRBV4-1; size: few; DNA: TGCGCCAGCAGCGCACCCCCGGTAGCGGACAACTACAATGAGCAGTTCTTC; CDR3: CASSAPPVADNYNEQFF
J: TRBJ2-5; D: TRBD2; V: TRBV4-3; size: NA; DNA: TGCGCCAGCAGCCAATTACTAGCGGTACAAGAGACCCAGTACTTC; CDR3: CASSQLLAVQETQYF
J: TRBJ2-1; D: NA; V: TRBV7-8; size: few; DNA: TGTGCCAGCAGCCCCATACAAGGCATGGCCTACAATGAGCAGTTCTTC; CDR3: CASSPIQGMAYNEQFF
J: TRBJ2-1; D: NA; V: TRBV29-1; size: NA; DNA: TGCAGCGTTGAGCACAGGGCCGGGAGAGGGGATGAGCAGTTCTTC; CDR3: CSVEHRAGRGDEQFF
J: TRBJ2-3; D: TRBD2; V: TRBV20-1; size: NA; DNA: TGCAGTGAGCTGGGCCTAGCGGGAGCCGCCGGGCCACGGAATACGCAGTATTTT; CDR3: CSELGLAGAAGPRNTQYF
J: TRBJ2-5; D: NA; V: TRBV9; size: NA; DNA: TGTGCCAGCCCCATTAAAAGAGACACGTTGGGAGAAGAGACCCAGTACTTC; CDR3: CASPIKRDTLGEETQYF
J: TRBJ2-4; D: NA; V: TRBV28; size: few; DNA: TGTGCCAGCAGTTCGTCTCTTCGGGTCTCGGGGGCCAAAAACATTCAGTACTTC; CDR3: CASSSSLRVSGAKNIQYF
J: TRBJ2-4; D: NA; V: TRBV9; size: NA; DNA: TGTGCCAGCAGCTTGCGGTCTCTCCCCTTAGCCAAAAACATTCAGTACTTC; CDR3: CASSLRSLPLAKNIQYF
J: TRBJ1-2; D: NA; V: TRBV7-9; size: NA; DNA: TGTGCCAGCAGCTTAGAAGGGGGAGCCAACTATGGCTACACCTTC; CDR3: CASSLEGGANYGYTF
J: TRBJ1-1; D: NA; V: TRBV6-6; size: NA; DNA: TGTGCCAGCTCTCTTAAGGGGGGTGACACTGAAGCTTTCTTT; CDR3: CASSLKGGDTEAFF
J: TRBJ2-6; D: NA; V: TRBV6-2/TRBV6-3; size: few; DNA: TGTGCCAGCAGTCCCAGACACTCTGGGGCCAACGTCCTGACTTTC; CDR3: CASSPRHSGANVLTF
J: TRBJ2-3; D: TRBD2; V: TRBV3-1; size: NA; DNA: TGTGCCAGCAGCCAAGAGCGGGGACTAGCTGTAGATACGCAGTATTTT; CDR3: CASSQERGLAVDTQYF
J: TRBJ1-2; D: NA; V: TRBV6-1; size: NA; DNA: TGTGCCAGCAAGAACAGGGAGAGTGGCTACACCTTC; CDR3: CASKNRESGYTF
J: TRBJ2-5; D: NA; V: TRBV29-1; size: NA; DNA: TGCAGCGTTGAATCTGGGCCAGAGACCCAGTACTTC; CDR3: CSVESGPETQYF
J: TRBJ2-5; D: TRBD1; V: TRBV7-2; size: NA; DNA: TGTGCCAGCAGCTCCAGACAGGGGGGTAGGGAGACCCAGTACTTC; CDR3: CASSSRQGGRETQYF
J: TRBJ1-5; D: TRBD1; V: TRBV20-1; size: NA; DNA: TGCAGTGCTAGTGTTGGGACAGGGGGTCAGCCCCAGCATTTT; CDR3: CSASVGTGGQPQHF
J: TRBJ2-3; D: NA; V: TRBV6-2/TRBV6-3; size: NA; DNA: TGTGCCAGCAGTTTAGCGGAACGTCGGGATGCGCAGTATTTT; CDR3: CASSLAERRDAQYF
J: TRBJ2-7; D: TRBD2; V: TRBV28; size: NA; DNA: TGTACCAGCAGTTCCCGGACTCAACAGGGGGCTACTAGCGGGAGGATGTCCTACGAGCAGTACTTC; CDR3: CTSSSRTQQGATSGRMSYEQYF
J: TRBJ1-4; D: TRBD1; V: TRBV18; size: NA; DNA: TGTGCCAGCTCACCCTTACAGGGGCAACTGTTTTTT; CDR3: CASSPLQGQLFF
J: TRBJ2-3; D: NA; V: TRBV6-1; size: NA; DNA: TGTGCCAGCAGTGAAGCGGGAGGTACTACAGGTACGCAGTATTTT; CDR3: CASSEAGGTTGTQYF
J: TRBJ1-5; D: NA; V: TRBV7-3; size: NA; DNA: TGTGCCAGCAGCGTAGCTCCGAATCAGCCCCAGCATTTT; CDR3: CASSVAPNQPQHF
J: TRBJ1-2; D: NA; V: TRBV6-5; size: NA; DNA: TGTGCCAGCAGACTGGCAGGAACCTATGGCTACACCTTC; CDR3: CASRLAGTYGYTF
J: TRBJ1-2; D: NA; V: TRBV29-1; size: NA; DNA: TGCAGCGCCCGGGCGGGGGCTAGAAACTATGGCTACACCTTC; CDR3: CSARAGARNYGYTF
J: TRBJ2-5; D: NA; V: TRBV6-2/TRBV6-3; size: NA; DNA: TGTGCCAGCAGTTGGGCTTCCGCGACCCAGTACTTC; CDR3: CASSWASATQYF
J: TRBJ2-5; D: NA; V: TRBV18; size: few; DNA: TGTGCCAGCTCACCAAGGGGGAGAGAGCAGTACTTC; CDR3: CASSPRGREQYF
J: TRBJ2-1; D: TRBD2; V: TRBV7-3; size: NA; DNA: TGTGCCAGCAGCTCGGGACTAGCGGGAATGAGCTCCTACAATGAGCAGTTCTTC; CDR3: CASSSGLAGMSSYNEQFF